This entry describes one T cell receptor beta chain. Its antigen is undetermined. Unique molecular identifiers were present on cDNA, and template switching added a universal primer site. Via MiXCR, TCRdb re-called the 5' RACE reads, giving one row per CDR3 protein. This sample yields 220,000 or so distinct CDR3 sequences, of which 5.5% to 8% are seen a single time; 3% to 4.5% belongs to the top ten. CDR1 is DFQATT, CDR2 SNEGSKA, per germline (reference sequence). The length of the CDR3 is 16 residues. V dropped 4 bases and J dropped 7; count of bases not matched to a gene: 15. This specimen belongs to a study of identical twins. General study findings and limits: The study found excess low generation probability among twin-shared out-of-frame alpha sequences. Invariant MAIT and iNKT cells could partly confound zero-insertion analyses.

These same records also appear under a second study, on yellow fever vaccine responses in identical twins.

This rearrangement joins TRBV20-1 to TRBJ2-1, with 8 bases lining up with TRBD1. The sequenced material came from memory (CD45RO+) T cells sorted from blood. The TCR was taken from a woman aged 18 to 35 in good health. CDR3 amino acids: CSAKMWTGYISNEQFF. The DNA for the CDR3 is TGCAGTGCTAAGATGTGGACAGGGTATATATCGAATGAGCAGTTCTTC.